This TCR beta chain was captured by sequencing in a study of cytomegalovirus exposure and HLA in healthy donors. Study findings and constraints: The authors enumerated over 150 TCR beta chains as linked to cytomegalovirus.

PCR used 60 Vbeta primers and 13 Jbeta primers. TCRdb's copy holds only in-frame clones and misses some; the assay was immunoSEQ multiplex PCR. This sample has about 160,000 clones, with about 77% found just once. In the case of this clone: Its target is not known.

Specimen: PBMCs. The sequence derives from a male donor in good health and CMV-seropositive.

The CDR3 region is CAWNHRGDRDGYTF. CDR3 DNA sequence: TGTGCCTGGAATCACCGGGGGGATAGGGATGGCTACACCTTC. The chain employs TRBV30 and TRBJ1-2; the D gene is possibly TRBD1 (5 bases). In germline, CDR1 is GTSNPN, CDR2 SVGIG (reference sequence). This CDR3 contains 14 residues. Trimming cost V 4 bases and J 6 bases, with 18 bases left between them.